Below, 20 T cell receptor beta chains from the same sample are listed, as sequenced in a study of radiation and T cells in renal cell carcinoma (dated by TCRdb to 2020 to 2021). The library was produced with the immunoSEQ multiplex PCR assay. The table was pulled from immuneACCESS by TCRdb, which kept in-frame rearrangements only. Such tables lose some clones; where checked, under half of the loss comes from unresolved V genes, and the rest has no known cause. This sample is represented by roughly 170,000 clones; 88% of them were singletons. The ten most abundant clones make up 10% to 12% of the sample. What this sample's time point label stands for: blood 4 weeks post-SBRT, at nephrectomy. What this sample's treatment or condition label stands for: 15 Gy SBRT to primary tumor, nephrectomy 4 weeks later. The sequenced sample was blood, obtained from a patient whose treatment included radiotherapy and nephrectomy. The receptors here all came from a woman between 50 and 59 years old with renal cell carcinoma.

This clone is judged medium-sized. The chain has TRBV10-1 and TRBJ2-1; D tentatively fits TRBD1 or TRBD2 (5 bases each). The germline CDR1 and CDR2 sequences are WNHNN and SYGVQD (reference sequence). V was pared by 6 bases and J by 10 bases, with 22 bases between. This CDR3 region has 15 residues. CDR3 amino acids: CASSRVWVRGEEQFF. DNA for the CDR3: TGCGCCAGCAGCCGAGTATGGGTGCGAGGGGAGGAGCAGTTCTTC.

This chain connects TRBV25-1 to TRBJ1-1; a weak D match, TRBD1 (5 bases). This CDR3 region has 12 residues. CDR1 is MGHDK, CDR2 SYGVNS, per germline. V dropped 7 bases and J dropped 4 bases, with 10 bases sitting between them. The CDR3 nucleotides are TGTGCCAGCATAGGGGTTAGCACTGAAGCTTTCTTT. Its protein is CASIGVSTEAFF. Filled out from reference TRBV25-1 and TRBJ1-1, the complete variable domain reads EADIYQTPRYLVIGTGKKITLECSQTMGHDKMYWYQQDPGMELHLIHYSYGVNSTEKGDLSSESTVSRIRTEHFPLTLESARPSHTSQYLCASIGVSTEAFFGQGTRLTVV.

The chain carries TRBV7-9 and TRBJ2-1; tentatively, D is TRBD1 (6 bases). The CDR3 runs to 15 residues. V lost 5 bases, J lost 6 bases, and 17 bases lay in between. The germline V gene encodes CDR1 SEHNR and CDR2 FQNEAQ (reference sequence). CDR3 nucleotide sequence: TGTGCCAGCAGCGCGATCAGGGGTATGGTCAATGAGCAGTTCTTC. Translated: CASSAIRGMVNEQFF.

Comment on this clone: The junction departs from germline at one end; a sequencing error may be responsible. The genes are TRBV7-7 and TRBJ2-2; D remains ambiguous. The CDR3 has 13 amino acids. CDR1 is SSHAT, CDR2 FNYEAQ, per germline (reference sequence). CDR3 amino acids: CASSLGRAGELFF. The CDR3 DNA sequence: TGTGCTAGCAGCCTAGGACGGGCCGGGGAGCTGTTTTTT.

This chain links TRBV6-6 with TRBJ1-1; 9 positions agree with TRBD1. CDR3 length: 14 amino acids. The germline V gene has CDR1 MNHNY and CDR2 SVGAGI (reference sequence). The trim removed 7 bases at V and 1 base at J, leaving 4 bases unmatched. The CDR3 protein is CASKLQGANTEAFF. In DNA form, the CDR3 reads TGTGCCAGCAAGCTACAGGGGGCGAACACTGAAGCTTTCTTT.

V is TRBV30 and J is TRBJ2-5; TRBD1 matches 7 bases. The V segment lost 1 base and the J segment 1 base; nucleotides outside the gene matches: 0. This CDR3 is built from 13 residues. Germline V CDR1 and CDR2: GTSNPN, SVGIG (reference sequence). The CDR3 DNA sequence: TGTGCCTGGAGTGGGGACAGCCAAGAGACCCAGTACTTC. Translating it yields CAWSGDSQETQYF.

The V and J genes are TRBV7-2 and TRBJ2-3; D tentatively fits TRBD1 or TRBD2 (6 bases each). Germline CDR1 SGHTA, CDR2 FQGNSA. The CDR3 consists of 18 residues. Between the trimmed V and J ends, which lost 4 bases and 4 bases, there was a span of 24 bases. The DNA of the CDR3 is TGTGCCAGCAGCTCGGGGGCTGTTAGGGCCGGCGGGCCAGATACGCAGTATTTT. It translates to CASSSGAVRAGGPDTQYF.

The chain has TRBV5-4 and TRBJ2-4, with TRBD2 identical over 9 bases. The CDR3 loop spans 16 amino acids. From germline, CDR1 is SGHNT and CDR2 YYREEE (reference sequence). Germline trimming cut 0 bases from V and 2 bases from J; bases unmatched to any gene: 3. The CDR3 DNA is TGTGCCAGCAGCTTGGGGCTAGCGGGGACCAAAAACATTCAGTACTTC. This gives the protein CASSLGLAGTKNIQYF.

The V and J genes are TRBV15 and TRBJ2-2; D gene uncertain. This CDR3 region has 15 residues. Trimming pared 0 bases from V and 5 bases from J, leaving 10 bases between. Looked up from germline, CDR1 is LNHNV and CDR2 is YYDKDF (reference sequence). The DNA of the CDR3 is TGTGCCACCAGCAGAGATCTAGGGCTTACCGGGGAGCTGTTTTTT. Translated: CATSRDLGLTGELFF. The whole variable domain, filled in from reference TRBV15 and TRBJ2-2, reads DAMVIQNPRYQVTQFGKPVTLSCSQTLNHNVMYWYQQKSSQAPKLLFHYYDKDFNNEADTPDNFQSRRPNTSFCFLDIRSPGLGDTAMYLCATSRDLGLTGELFFGEGSRLTVL.

In nucleotides, the CDR3 is TGTGCCAGCAGACCACCGGGACAGGGATACGAGCAGTACTTC. It yields the protein CASRPPGQGYEQYF. V is TRBV6-1 and J is TRBJ2-7, with 9 bases aligning to TRBD1. Trimming removed 6 bases from V and 4 bases from J; junction bases left unmatched: 7. CDR3 length equals 14 residues. Germline V gene sequence: CDR1 MNHNS, CDR2 SASEGT.

The chain's CDR3 is CASSQGGLAGGQLNTGELFF. In DNA form, the CDR3 reads TGTGCCAGCAGCCAAGGCGGACTAGCGGGGGGCCAACTGAACACCGGGGAGCTGTTTTTT. The chain has TRBV4-2 and TRBJ2-2, with 14 bases fitting TRBD2. Germline V lookup: CDR1 LGHNA, CDR2 YNFKEQ. V shed 1 base and J 1 base; nucleotides not matched to a gene: 8. The CDR3 consists of 20 residues.

The chain employs TRBV7-9 and TRBJ1-1; D may be TRBD1 (5 bases). CDR3 length: 13 residues. Looked up from germline, CDR1 is SEHNR and CDR2 is FQNEAQ (reference sequence). V dropped 5 bases and J dropped 4 bases, with 11 bases sitting between them. CDR3 DNA sequence: TGTGCCAGCAGCGCCAGGGTTGCCACTGAAGCTTTCTTT. This encodes CASSARVATEAFF.

The chain is built from TRBV6-1 and TRBJ1-5; D is unclear. V was shortened by 6 bases and J by 2 bases, with 5 bases between the two germline ends. CDR3 length equals 12 residues. Germline V lookup: CDR1 MNHNS, CDR2 SASEGT. CDR3 protein: CASREGNQPQHF. Written as DNA, the CDR3 is TGTGCCAGCAGGGAGGGCAATCAGCCCCAGCATTTT.

The chain employs TRBV13 and TRBJ1-1; 9 nucleotides align to TRBD1. Germline lookup yields CDR1 PRHDT and CDR2 FYEKMQ (reference sequence). Trimming at V came to 5 bases and at J to 5 bases, leaving 9 bases not matched to a gene. The CDR3 is 15 residues long. The CDR3: CASSVAGTGKTEAFF. CDR3 DNA sequence: TGTGCCAGCAGCGTGGCCGGGACAGGGAAAACTGAAGCTTTCTTT.

The chain carries TRBV30 and TRBJ1-4, with TRBD1 matching 8 bases. The ends lost 3 bases at V and 7 bases at J; junction bases unmatched: 10. The CDR3 is 15 amino acids. The germline CDR1 and CDR2 sequences are GTSNPN and SVGIG (reference sequence). The CDR3 here is CAWRSLQGAFEKLFF. The CDR3 coding sequence is TGTGCCTGGAGGTCGCTGCAGGGGGCGTTTGAAAAACTGTTTTTT.

The chain is built from TRBV6-5 and TRBJ2-2, with D perhaps TRBD2 (6 bases). The CDR3 extends over 15 amino acids. V gave up 0 bases and J gave up 2 bases, with 7 bases separating them. Germline loops: CDR1 MNHEY, CDR2 SVGAGI. Here the CDR3 reads CASSYSGTNTGELFF. The DNA of the CDR3 is TGTGCCAGCAGTTACTCGGGGACTAACACCGGGGAGCTGTTTTTT.

This chain connects TRBV5-1 to TRBJ2-3, with unresolved D. V dropped 3 bases and J dropped 2 bases, with 7 bases sitting between them. Germline assignment: CDR1 SGHRS and CDR2 YFSETQ. The length of the CDR3 is 13 residues. The CDR3 loop reads CASSSIPTDTQYF. The DNA of the CDR3 is TGCGCCAGCAGCTCAATACCCACAGATACGCAGTATTTT.

The V and J genes are TRBV6-1 and TRBJ1-2; 8 nucleotides agree with TRBD1. Germline CDR1 is MNHNS and CDR2 is SASEGT. The CDR3 spans 14 residues. Trimming at V came to 6 bases and at J to 4 bases, leaving 7 bases not matched to a gene. The CDR3 coding sequence is TGTGCCAGCAGATCGGACAGGGTGACCTATGGCTACACCTTC. Protein product: CASRSDRVTYGYTF.

Turning to this clone: This CDR3 is also generated by other DNA sequences in the sample. The chain employs TRBV6-1 and TRBJ1-5, with 8 bases identical to TRBD1. This CDR3 has 13 residues. The J segment lost 7 bases and the V segment lost 5 bases, leaving 4 bases of the junction unmatched. Germline assignment: CDR1 MNHNS and CDR2 SASEGT. CDR3 sequence reads: CASSTWTGQPQHF. The CDR3 nucleotides read TGTGCCAGCAGTACCTGGACAGGGCAGCCCCAGCATTTT.

This sequence joins TRBV7-2 and TRBJ2-3; possibly TRBD1 for D (6 bases). Germline-derived CDR1 and CDR2 are SGHTA and FQGNSA. This CDR3 contains 15 residues. The V and J ends lost 2 bases and 0 bases respectively, with 9 bases between them. The CDR3 DNA reads TGTGCCAGCAGCTTAAACAGGGCTAGCACAGATACGCAGTATTTT. Amino acids: CASSLNRASTDTQYF.